The 19 T cell receptor beta chains listed next were all sequenced from one sample in a study of shared clonotypes between healthy human individuals. Profiled with immunoSEQ multiplex PCR; TCRdb holds only in-frame clones, not every one. Among a few million clones, approximately 94% were seen once, and the ten largest hold roughly 0.15%. The sequenced sample consisted of naive CD4+ T cells sorted from blood. Stated subset: CD45RA+ positively selected. The receptors come from a man aged 18 to 35 in good health.

The V gene is TRBV21-1, the J gene TRBJ2-7; TRBD2 is the table's D call and was not checked against the DNA. TRBV21-1 is a documented pseudogene. This CDR3 comprises 14 residues. CDR3 amino acids: CASSSSPGVYEQYF. CDR3 in DNA: TGTGCCAGCAGCAGCTCCCCGGGGGTCTACGAGCAGTACTTC.

The genes are TRBV5-1 and TRBJ2-7; TRBD1 agrees at 7 bases. Germline CDR1 is SGHRS and CDR2 is YFSETQ. The CDR3 consists of 14 residues. J lost 5 bases, V lost 1 base, and 6 bases had no gene match. CDR3 sequence reads: CASSLTGVTHEQYF. For the CDR3, the DNA is TGCGCCAGCAGCTTGACAGGGGTAACCCACGAGCAGTACTTC.

This chain joins TRBV9 and TRBJ2-3, with D hard to call. Trimming took off 3 bases at V and 4 bases at J, with 21 bases between the two ends. The germline V gene encodes CDR1 SGDLS and CDR2 YYNGEE. The length of the CDR3 is 17 residues. In nucleotides, the CDR3 is TGTGCCAGCAGCGGGTTTACGAGTAGTCAGCTCGCAGATACGCAGTATTTT. It yields the protein CASSGFTSSQLADTQYF.

The CDR3 spells CASSDGRVTQYF. The CDR3 DNA follows: TGTGCCAGCAGTGACGGGAGGGTAACGCAGTACTTC. This rearrangement joins TRBV2 to TRBJ2-7; 8 nucleotides agree with TRBD2. Unmatched junction bases numbered 4, after V lost 3 bases and J lost 9 bases. The CDR3 sequence is 12 residues long. Germline V gene lookup returns CDR1 SNHLY and CDR2 FYNNEI.

The CDR3 nucleotides read TGCAGCGTTGAGGTGGGGGCGCATGAGCAGTTCTTC. This encodes CSVEVGAHEQFF. The rearrangement joins TRBV29-1 to TRBJ2-1, with a tentative D call TRBD1 (6 bases). This CDR3 region has 12 residues. Germline V lookup: CDR1 SQVTM, CDR2 ANQGSEA. Trimming left V 3 bases short and J 8 bases short, with 11 bases between.

The V gene is TRBV11-2, the J gene TRBJ2-2; tentative D call: TRBD1 (6 bases). Trimming left V 2 bases short and J 0 bases short, with 10 bases between. The CDR3 contains 16 residues. Per germline, CDR1 SGHAT and CDR2 FQNNGV. CDR3 nucleotide sequence: TGTGCCAGCAGCTTATCAGGGGCCGCGAACACCGGGGAGCTGTTTTTT. This encodes CASSLSGAANTGELFF.

This clone was recorded only once. The chain is built from TRBV6-6 and TRBJ2-2; D remains ambiguous. The CDR3 has 13 amino acids. Germline CDR1 MNHNY, CDR2 SVGAGI (reference sequence). V dropped 6 bases and J dropped 7 bases, with 12 bases sitting between them. CDR3 sequence: CASSPRVGGELFF. CDR3 coding DNA: TGTGCCAGCAGCCCCCGGGTCGGCGGGGAGCTGTTTTTT.

The rearrangement uses TRBV28 and TRBJ2-7; D may be TRBD1 (6 bases). The CDR3 totals 13 residues. The V gene lost 7 bases and the J gene lost 0 bases, with 10 bases spanning the gap. The V gene's germline CDR1 is MDHEN and CDR2 SYDVKM. CDR3 sequence reads: CASIRGSSYEQYF. The CDR3 bases are TGTGCCAGCATCAGGGGTAGCTCCTACGAGCAGTACTTC.

This chain connects TRBV5-1 to TRBJ2-1; 7 nucleotides line up with TRBD1. The germline V gene encodes CDR1 SGHRS and CDR2 YFSETQ. The junction had 5 bases not matched to a gene; V was cut back by 3 bases and J by 2 bases. The CDR3 runs 15 residues. CDR3 sequence (DNA): TGCGCCAGCAGCTCCGATGGGACAGCCTACAATGAGCAGTTCTTC. Amino acid sequence: CASSSDGTAYNEQFF. The full variable domain, rest sourced from reference TRBV5-1 and TRBJ2-1, is KAGVTQTPRYLIKTRGQQVTLSCSPISGHRSVSWYQQTPGQGLQFLFEYFSETQRNKGNFPGRFSGRQFSNSRSEMNVSTLELGDSALYLCASSSDGTAYNEQFFGPGTRLTVL.

This chain links TRBV6-5 with TRBJ2-2, with D perhaps matching TRBD1 (5 bases). Germline V gene lookup returns CDR1 MNHEY and CDR2 SVGAGI. Trimming cost V 3 bases and J 8 bases, with 16 bases left between them. CDR3 length: 15 amino acids. CDR3 nucleotides: TGTGCCAGCAGTTATCGGCAGGGTTTGTCAGGGGAGCTGTTTTTT. Its translation is CASSYRQGLSGELFF.

This chain joins TRBV7-2 and TRBJ2-2; perhaps TRBD2 as D (6 bases). The CDR3 runs to 13 residues. V lost 1 base to trimming and J lost 7 bases, with 7 bases between them. The V gene's germline CDR1 is SGHTA and CDR2 FQGNSA. The CDR3 DNA reads as TGTGCCAGCAGCTTAGGGGAGGTCGGGGAGCTGTTTTTT. It codes for CASSLGEVGELFF.

The chain has TRBV2 and TRBJ2-1; TRBD2 might be the D (5 bases). The CDR3 loop spans 15 amino acids. Per the germline V gene, CDR1 is SNHLY and CDR2 is FYNNEI. The ends were cut back, 7 bases at V and 1 base at J, with 14 bases in the middle. CDR3 DNA: TGTGCCAGCACCTCCGAGGGTAGTTCCTACAATGAGCAGTTCTTC. Translated, it gives CASTSEGSSYNEQFF.

The chain carries TRBV6-5 and TRBJ2-1; no firm D call. This CDR3 is built from 14 residues. The germline V and J ends were trimmed by 0 bases and 5 bases, with 8 bases remaining between them. Germline V gene lookup returns CDR1 MNHEY and CDR2 SVGAGI. For the CDR3, the DNA is TGTGCCAGCAGTTACTCGATTGGCAACAATGAGCAGTTCTTC. Residues: CASSYSIGNNEQFF.

V usage is TRBV11-2 and J usage is TRBJ2-2; 11 bases match TRBD2. CDR3 size: 16 residues. The germline CDR1 and CDR2 sequences are SGHAT and FQNNGV. J was trimmed by 1 base and V by 5 bases; bases with no gene match: 3. The CDR3 nucleotides are TGTGCCAGCAGCAGACTAGCGGGGAAGAACACCGGGGAGCTGTTTTTT. Amino acids: CASSRLAGKNTGELFF.

CDR3 sequence reads: CASSVEVATFTGELFF. CDR3 in DNA: TGTGCCAGCAGCGTAGAGGTAGCGACCTTCACCGGGGAGCTGTTTTTT. The chain carries TRBV9 and TRBJ2-2; possibly TRBD2 for D (5 bases). Germline V lookup: CDR1 SGDLS, CDR2 YYNGEE. This CDR3 comprises 16 residues. With 0 bases removed from V and 4 bases from J, the gap between germline ends came to 13 bases. Looking up the rest from reference TRBV9 and TRBJ2-2 gives the full variable domain: DSGVTQTPKHLITATGQRVTLRCSPRSGDLSVYWYQQSLDQGLQFLIQYYNGEERAKGNILERFSAQQFPDLHSELNLSSLELGDSALYFCASSVEVATFTGELFFGEGSRLTVL.

The chain joins TRBV9 to TRBJ1-2; D perhaps matches TRBD1 (5 bases). The germline gives CDR1 SGDLS, CDR2 YYNGEE. Trimming removed 0 bases from V and 6 bases from J, with 12 bases in between. The CDR3 has 14 amino acids. The chain's CDR3 is CASSVEGSGNGYTF. The CDR3 region has the DNA TGTGCCAGCAGCGTAGAGGGGTCAGGGAATGGCTACACCTTC.

This clone was seen only once. Other DNA sequences of this sample code for an identical CDR3. The V call is TRBV6-1, the J call TRBJ1-2, with 8 bases identical to TRBD1. Losses at the gene ends were 6 bases for V and 4 bases for J; bases not matched to a gene: 4. The CDR3 is 13 residues long. The germline CDR1 and CDR2 sequences are MNHNS and SASEGT. CDR3 protein: CASRGTGLYGYTF. CDR3 coding DNA: TGTGCCAGCAGGGGGACAGGTCTCTATGGCTACACCTTC.

CDR3 sequence (DNA): TGTGCCAGCAGCTTGGCGGGGGTCGTCACAGATACGCAGTATTTT. Protein product: CASSLAGVVTDTQYF. The chain uses TRBV5-4 and TRBJ2-3; a weak D match, TRBD2 (6 bases). CDR1 is SGHNT and CDR2 is YYREEE in the germline V gene (reference sequence). V was pared by 0 bases and J by 2 bases, with 10 bases between. There are 15 residues in the CDR3.

CDR3 loop: CASSYTGQGYYEQYF. CDR3 DNA: TGTGCCAGCAGTTACACGGGACAAGGCTACTACGAGCAGTACTTC. This chain joins TRBV2 and TRBJ2-7, with D tentatively TRBD1 (6 bases). Per germline, CDR1 SNHLY and CDR2 FYNNEI. V was trimmed by 5 bases and J by 3 bases, leaving 17 bases between them. This CDR3 spans 15 amino acids.